One sample yielded the 30 T cell receptor beta chains listed below, sequenced in a study of cytomegalovirus exposure and HLA in healthy donors. Assay: immunoSEQ multiplex PCR; the TCRdb copy retains only in-frame clones and omits some. This sample has approximately 100,000 clones, with about nine tenths found just once. Sample: PBMCs. The receptors stem from a woman between 18 and 29 years old in good health and CMV-seropositive.

The chain has TRBV19 and TRBJ1-2; weak D call: TRBD1 (5 bases). CDR3 length: 14 amino acids. Per germline, CDR1 LNHDA and CDR2 SQIVND (reference sequence). V shed 6 bases and J shed 2 bases, with 13 bases lying between them. The CDR3 spells CASSRGRGNYGYTF. CDR3 nucleotide sequence: TGTGCCAGTAGCCGTGGACGGGGGAACTATGGCTACACCTTC.

This chain joins TRBV5-6 and TRBJ1-1; weak D call: TRBD1 (6 bases). There are 16 residues in the CDR3. Germline lookup yields CDR1 SGHDT and CDR2 YYEEEE. The germline V and J ends were trimmed by 4 bases and 1 base, with 17 bases remaining between them. For the CDR3, the DNA is TGTGCCAGCAGCCCCGGGGCCAGCAGGGGGAACACTGAAGCTTTCTTT. It specifies CASSPGASRGNTEAFF.

V is TRBV15 and J is TRBJ2-2; tentatively, D is TRBD2 (6 bases). V shed 0 bases and J shed 4 bases, with 18 bases lying between them. From germline, CDR1 is LNHNV and CDR2 YYDKDF (reference sequence). The CDR3 totals 18 residues. In DNA form, the CDR3 reads TGTGCCACCAGCAGAGAGGGGCCGGCGGGGTCCGCCACCGGGGAGCTGTTTTTT. Amino acids: CATSREGPAGSATGELFF.

In this sample, this clone turned up once. The chain joins TRBV9 to TRBJ2-6, with D perhaps matching TRBD1 (6 bases). Germline assignment: CDR1 SGDLS and CDR2 YYNGEE. The CDR3 is 15 residues long. Trimming left V 0 bases short and J 3 bases short, with 7 bases between. CDR3 protein: CASSVAGDGANVLTF. The CDR3 bases are TGTGCCAGCAGCGTAGCAGGGGATGGGGCCAACGTCCTGACTTTC. The variable domain in full, with the rest retrieved from reference TRBV9 and TRBJ2-6, is DSGVTQTPKHLITATGQRVTLRCSPRSGDLSVYWYQQSLDQGLQFLIQYYNGEERAKGNILERFSAQQFPDLHSELNLSSLELGDSALYFCASSVAGDGANVLTFGAGSRLTVL.

This chain joins TRBV25-1 and TRBJ1-1, with D uncertain. CDR1 is MGHDK and CDR2 is SYGVNS in the germline V gene. Trimming took 1 base from V and 6 from J, leaving 6 bases between them. This CDR3 spans 12 amino acids. CDR3 sequence reads: CASSESRAEAFF. The CDR3 nucleotides read TGTGCCAGCAGTGAATCGAGAGCTGAAGCTTTCTTT.

The V call is TRBV10-3, the J call TRBJ2-7; 10 bases are shared with TRBD2. The J segment lost 4 bases and the V segment lost 10 bases, leaving 10 bases of the junction unmatched. The CDR3 runs to 14 residues. Germline V gene data show CDR1 as ENHRY and CDR2 as SYGVKD. CDR3 protein: CATPAGGPKYEQYF. CDR3 DNA sequence: TGTGCCACCCCAGCGGGGGGGCCCAAATACGAGCAGTACTTC.

V gene TRBV10-3 combines with J gene TRBJ1-6, with a possible D match to TRBD1 (5 bases). V was shortened by 3 bases and J by 2 bases, with 5 bases between the two germline ends. The germline gives CDR1 ENHRY, CDR2 SYGVKD. The CDR3 is 14 residues long. DNA for the CDR3: TGTGCCATCAGTGAAGGGGCCTATAATTCACCCCTCCACTTT. Translated, it gives CAISEGAYNSPLHF.

The rearrangement joins TRBV9 to TRBJ1-6; 7 nucleotides align to TRBD1. Trimming removed 0 bases from V and 1 base from J; junction bases left unmatched: 7. Germline CDR1 and CDR2: SGDLS and YYNGEE. The CDR3 loop spans 18 amino acids. The CDR3: CASSVVASRGSYNSPLHF. The CDR3 DNA reads as TGTGCCAGCAGCGTAGTGGCTAGCAGGGGGTCCTATAATTCACCCCTCCACTTT.

The chain links TRBV19 to TRBJ1-4, with a possible D match to TRBD1 (6 bases). The CDR3 sequence is 15 residues long. With 4 bases removed from V and 4 bases from J, the gap between germline ends came to 13 bases. Germline assignment: CDR1 LNHDA and CDR2 SQIVND (reference sequence). This chain's CDR3 is CASSNTGLDNEKLFF. CDR3 in DNA: TGTGCCAGTAGTAACACAGGGCTTGATAATGAAAAACTGTTTTTT.

The chain employs TRBV25-1 and TRBJ1-6, with 7 bases aligning to TRBD1. This CDR3 region has 14 residues. Looked up from germline, CDR1 is MGHDK and CDR2 is SYGVNS. J gave up 7 bases and V 7 bases, and 7 bases lay outside the gene matches. The CDR3 DNA reads TGTGCCAGCACCCTAGGGACAGTCAATTCACCCCTCCACTTT. Protein sequence: CASTLGTVNSPLHF. Together with reference TRBV25-1 and TRBJ1-6, the CDR3 gives the full variable domain: EADIYQTPRYLVIGTGKKITLECSQTMGHDKMYWYQQDPGMELHLIHYSYGVNSTEKGDLSSESTVSRIRTEHFPLTLESARPSHTSQYLCASTLGTVNSPLHFGNGTRLTVT.

The V call is TRBV27, the J call TRBJ1-1; perhaps TRBD1 as D (5 bases). The CDR3 totals 11 residues. The V gene's germline CDR1 is MNHEY and CDR2 SMNVEV (reference sequence). V was pared by 11 bases and J by 7 bases, with 14 bases between. In nucleotides, the CDR3 is TGTGCCGTTGCTGGGGGGGTTGAAGCTTTCTTT. Translated, it gives CAVAGGVEAFF.

The V gene is TRBV5-6, the J gene TRBJ1-1; D gene uncertain. Germline V gene sequence: CDR1 SGHDT, CDR2 YYEEEE. Trimming took 4 bases from V and 7 from J, leaving 14 bases between them. The CDR3 has 13 amino acids. CDR3 region: CASSRRLEVEAFF. The CDR3 DNA reads as TGTGCCAGCAGCCGACGGCTTGAGGTTGAAGCTTTCTTT.

J is TRBJ2-7 and V is TRBV11-2; D gene uncertain. V gave up 2 bases and J gave up 2 bases, with 16 bases separating them. Per germline, CDR1 SGHAT and CDR2 FQNNGV. The CDR3 has 16 residues. The chain's CDR3 is CASSLSSWASTYEQYV. In DNA form, the CDR3 reads TGTGCCAGCAGCTTAAGTTCCTGGGCCAGCACCTACGAGCAGTACGTC.

The chain combines TRBV6-6 with TRBJ1-2; 11 positions agree with TRBD1. Unmatched junction bases numbered 10, after V lost 5 bases and J lost 5 bases. This CDR3 comprises 16 residues. Looked up from germline, CDR1 is MNHNY and CDR2 is SVGAGI (reference sequence). CDR3: CASSLGQGASSYGYTF. CDR3 nucleotides: TGTGCCAGCAGTCTCGGACAGGGGGCCTCCTCATATGGCTACACCTTC.

The gene calls are TRBV30 and TRBJ2-1; TRBD2 matches 7 bases. Germline CDR1 and CDR2: GTSNPN and SVGIG (reference sequence). This CDR3 has 14 residues. V lost 5 bases to trimming and J lost 6 bases; unmatched junction nucleotides: 10. This CDR3 reads CAWAGTKGFNEQFF. The CDR3 nucleotides read TGTGCCTGGGCCGGGACTAAGGGTTTCAATGAGCAGTTCTTC.

This chain links TRBV9 with TRBJ1-1, with 11 bases identical to TRBD1. The trim removed 4 bases at V and 4 bases at J, leaving 3 bases unmatched. The CDR3 spans 14 residues. Germline CDR1 SGDLS, CDR2 YYNGEE. CDR3 nucleotide sequence: TGTGCCAGCAGCTACGGGACAGGGGGCACTGAAGCTTTCTTT. This translates into CASSYGTGGTEAFF. Full variable domain (rest looked up from reference TRBV9 and TRBJ1-1): DSGVTQTPKHLITATGQRVTLRCSPRSGDLSVYWYQQSLDQGLQFLIQYYNGEERAKGNILERFSAQQFPDLHSELNLSSLELGDSALYFCASSYGTGGTEAFFGQGTRLTVV.

This clone occurred once. The chain is built from TRBV5-6 and TRBJ1-6; D ambiguous. The length of the CDR3 is 16 residues. Germline CDR1 SGHDT, CDR2 YYEEEE. Trimming took off 4 bases at V and 0 bases at J, with 11 bases between the two ends. CDR3 amino acids: CASSRTPSSYNSPLHF. CDR3 nucleotides: TGTGCCAGCAGCCGGACTCCTAGCTCCTATAATTCACCCCTCCACTTT.

The V and J genes are TRBV11-2 and TRBJ2-7; the match to TRBD2 covers 7 bases. The CDR3 spans 15 residues. Looked up from germline, CDR1 is SGHAT and CDR2 is FQNNGV. V lost 1 base, J lost 3 bases, and 6 bases stayed unmatched. CDR3 sequence (DNA): TGTGCCAGCAGCTTAGTGGCTAGCGGATTCTACGAGCAGTACTTC. This sequence encodes CASSLVASGFYEQYF.

The chain uses TRBV5-4 and TRBJ2-2, with 9 bases aligning to TRBD2. V was pared by 3 bases and J by 2 bases, with 5 bases of the junction left unmatched. The CDR3 is made up of 16 amino acids. The germline gives CDR1 SGHNT, CDR2 YYREEE (reference sequence). In DNA, the CDR3 is TGTGCCAGCAGCTCAATAGCGGGGGCCAACACCGGGGAGCTGTTTTTT. As protein: CASSSIAGANTGELFF.

This clone was counted a few times. This chain links TRBV7-9 with TRBJ1-4; 9 bases map to TRBD1. V shed 3 bases, J shed 7 bases, and the junction held 6 bases outside the gene matches. This CDR3 spans 15 amino acids. Germline loops: CDR1 SEHNR, CDR2 FQNEAQ (reference sequence). CDR3 protein: CASSFSDRGVEKLFF. The CDR3 coding sequence is TGTGCCAGCAGCTTTTCAGACAGGGGGGTTGAAAAACTGTTTTTT.

The chain combines TRBV5-4 with TRBJ2-3; 8 bases align to TRBD1. The CDR3 contains 15 residues. J gave up 2 bases and V 4 bases, and 6 bases lay outside the gene matches. Germline-derived CDR1 and CDR2 are SGHNT and YYREEE (reference sequence). For the CDR3, the DNA is TGTGCCAGCAGCCCTGCGACAGGGGTCACAGATACGCAGTATTTT. This gives the protein CASSPATGVTDTQYF.

This rearrangement joins TRBV6-6 to TRBJ2-5; 8 bases match TRBD1. V shed 5 bases, J shed 3 bases, and the junction held 8 bases outside the gene matches. Germline-derived CDR1 and CDR2 are MNHNY and SVGAGI (reference sequence). This CDR3 spans 15 amino acids. The CDR3 region is CASSRPRGREETQYF. CDR3 DNA: TGTGCCAGCAGTCGCCCCAGGGGGCGTGAAGAGACCCAGTACTTC.

This sequence joins TRBV6-1 and TRBJ2-4, with D tentatively TRBD2 (6 bases). The germline V and J ends were trimmed by 2 bases and 0 bases, with 8 bases remaining between them. Germline V gives CDR1 MNHNS, CDR2 SASEGT. The CDR3 runs 15 residues. The CDR3 here is CASSELGLAKNIQYF. The CDR3 DNA sequence: TGTGCCAGCAGTGAACTGGGACTAGCCAAAAACATTCAGTACTTC.

The V and J genes are TRBV28 and TRBJ2-2; 8 bases map to TRBD1. Germline V lookup: CDR1 MDHEN, CDR2 SYDVKM. There are 16 residues in the CDR3. Trimming cost V 6 bases and J 7 bases; bases outside gene matches: 13. CDR3 DNA sequence: TGTGCCAGCAGGCCGTCCCGGACAGGGCATAACGGGGAGCTGTTTTTT. This gives the protein CASRPSRTGHNGELFF. Complete variable domain (other parts from reference TRBV28 and TRBJ2-2): DVKVTQSSRYLVKRTGEKVFLECVQDMDHENMFWYRQDPGLGLRLIYFSYDVKMKEKGDIPEGYSVSREKKERFSLILESASTNQTSMYLCASRPSRTGHNGELFFGEGSRLTVL.

V and J are TRBV5-5 and TRBJ2-7; D possibly corresponds to TRBD2 (5 bases). Trimming pared 1 base from V and 3 bases from J, leaving 11 bases between. CDR1 is SGHKS and CDR2 is YYEKEE in the germline V gene (reference sequence). The CDR3 has 14 amino acids. DNA of the CDR3: TGTGCCAGCAGCTTGTCGAGCGGAGGCTACGAGCAGTACGTC. It translates to CASSLSSGGYEQYV.

The V and J genes are TRBV10-2 and TRBJ2-7; D call uncertain. The CDR3 has 13 amino acids. The germline V gene encodes CDR1 WSHSY and CDR2 SAAADI. The V end lost 2 bases, the J end lost 4 bases, and 9 bases lay between the germline ends. CDR3 DNA sequence: TGCGCCAGCAGTGAGCCAGGATCATACGAGCAGTACGTC. Protein: CASSEPGSYEQYV.

The chain is built from TRBV7-2 and TRBJ2-2; 11 positions match TRBD2. Germline values: CDR1 SGHTA, CDR2 FQGNSA. The CDR3 has 15 residues. The ends lost 0 bases at V and 6 bases at J; junction bases unmatched: 0. CDR3 sequence reads: CASSLASGGAGELFF. The CDR3 DNA is TGTGCCAGCAGCTTAGCTAGCGGGGGGGCCGGGGAGCTGTTTTTT.

This chain links TRBV6-6 with TRBJ1-6; D is perhaps TRBD1 (6 bases). The CDR3 has 16 amino acids. With 6 bases removed from V and 1 base from J, the gap between germline ends came to 13 bases. Germline CDR1 MNHNY, CDR2 SVGAGI (reference sequence). The CDR3 DNA sequence: TGTGCCAGCAGACCTACCAGGGGTTCCTATAATTCACCCCTCCACTTT. This sequence encodes CASRPTRGSYNSPLHF.

V is TRBV5-6 and J is TRBJ1-3; D not certain. V was clipped by 3 bases and J by 0 bases, with 10 bases between them. Germline CDR1 is SGHDT and CDR2 is YYEEEE. The CDR3 runs 15 residues. The CDR3 here is CASSSPGSSGNTIYF. CDR3 coding DNA: TGTGCCAGCAGCTCGCCGGGGAGCTCTGGAAACACCATATATTTT.

The chain recombines TRBV4-2 with TRBJ2-3; TRBD2 might be the D (6 bases). CDR3 length equals 15 residues. Germline V gives CDR1 LGHNA, CDR2 YNFKEQ. V lost 3 bases and J lost 0, with 10 bases in between. The CDR3 loop is CASSQTGSSTDTQYF. DNA of the CDR3: TGTGCCAGCAGCCAGACCGGGAGTAGCACAGATACGCAGTATTTT.